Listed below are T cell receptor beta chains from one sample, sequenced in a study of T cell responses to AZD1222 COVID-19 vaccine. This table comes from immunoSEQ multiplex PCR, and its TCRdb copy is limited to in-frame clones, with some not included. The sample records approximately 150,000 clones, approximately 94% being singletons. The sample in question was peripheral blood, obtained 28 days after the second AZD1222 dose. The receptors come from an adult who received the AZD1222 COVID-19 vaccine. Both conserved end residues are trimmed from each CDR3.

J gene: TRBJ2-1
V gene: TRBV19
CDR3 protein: ASSLAGVVHEQF

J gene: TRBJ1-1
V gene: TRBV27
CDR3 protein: ASSLSGTGGTEAF

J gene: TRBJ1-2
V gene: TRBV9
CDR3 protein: ASSPSGRRTANYGYT

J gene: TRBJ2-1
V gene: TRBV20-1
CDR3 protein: SARSNEQF

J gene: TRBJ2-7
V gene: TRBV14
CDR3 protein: ASSQSPLYEQY

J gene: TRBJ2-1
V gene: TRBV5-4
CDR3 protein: ASSSTSGRVSSYNEQF

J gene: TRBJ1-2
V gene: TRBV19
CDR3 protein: ASMDLPNYGYT

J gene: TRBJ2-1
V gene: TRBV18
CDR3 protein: ASSPSLGANEQF

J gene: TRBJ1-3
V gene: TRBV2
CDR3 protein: ASRGGDLTGHTIY

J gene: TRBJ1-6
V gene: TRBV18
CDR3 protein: ASSDRGIFSPLH

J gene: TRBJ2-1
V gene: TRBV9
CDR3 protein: ASSTGAGIYNEQF

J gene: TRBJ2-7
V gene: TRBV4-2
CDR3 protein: ASSQVGLAGLVPYEQY

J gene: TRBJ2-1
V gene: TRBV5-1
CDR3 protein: ASSAYRGRYNEQF

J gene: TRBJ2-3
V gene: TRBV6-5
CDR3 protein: ASARSESPDTQY

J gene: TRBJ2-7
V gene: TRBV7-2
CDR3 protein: ASSLKTSGSYEQY

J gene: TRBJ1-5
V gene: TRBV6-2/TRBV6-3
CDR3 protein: ASSPGIYNQPQH

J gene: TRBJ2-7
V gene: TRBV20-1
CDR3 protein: SADGYYEQY

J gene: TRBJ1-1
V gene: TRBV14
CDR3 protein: ASSQVNTEAF

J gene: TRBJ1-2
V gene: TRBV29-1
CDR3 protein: SVGISSDYGYT

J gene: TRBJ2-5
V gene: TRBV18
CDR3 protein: ASSAIQGLSSFQETQY

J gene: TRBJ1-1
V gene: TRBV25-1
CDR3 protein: ASSVTGGKTEAF

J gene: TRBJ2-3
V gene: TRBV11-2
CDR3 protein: ASSWPPGQGVFTDTQY

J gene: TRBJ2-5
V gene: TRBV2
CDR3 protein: ASSPFGRSQETQY

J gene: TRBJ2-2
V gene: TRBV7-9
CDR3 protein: ASSLIGTGELF

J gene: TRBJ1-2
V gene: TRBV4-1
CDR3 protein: ASSPDAGGAANYGYT

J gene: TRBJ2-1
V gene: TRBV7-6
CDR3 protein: ASSLVPTGGFYNEQF

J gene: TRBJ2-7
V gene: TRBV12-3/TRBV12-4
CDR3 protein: ASRDPGLREQY

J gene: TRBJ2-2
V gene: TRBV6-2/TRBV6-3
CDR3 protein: ASSYAGAGGELF

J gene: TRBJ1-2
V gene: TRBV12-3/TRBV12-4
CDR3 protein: ASSFRRPYGYT

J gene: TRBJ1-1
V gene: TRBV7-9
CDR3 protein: ASSSPPGGRAEAF

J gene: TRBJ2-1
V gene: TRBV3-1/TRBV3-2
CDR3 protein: ASSPSGSSYNEQF

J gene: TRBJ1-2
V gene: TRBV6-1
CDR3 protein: ASSEGGTFYGYT

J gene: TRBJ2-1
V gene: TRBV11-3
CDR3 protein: ASSLTSGDNEQF

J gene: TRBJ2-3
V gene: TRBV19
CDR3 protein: ASKQGVVTDTQY

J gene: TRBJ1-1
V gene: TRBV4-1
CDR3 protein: ASSQALGMVAF

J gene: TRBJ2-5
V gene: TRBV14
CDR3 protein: ASSQKGVWYQETQY

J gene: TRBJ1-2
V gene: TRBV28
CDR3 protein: ASSKSGQLYYGYT

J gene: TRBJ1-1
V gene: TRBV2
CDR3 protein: ASRSPGRHTEAF

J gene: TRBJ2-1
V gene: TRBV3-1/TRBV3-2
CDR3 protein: ASLRTPPFNEQF

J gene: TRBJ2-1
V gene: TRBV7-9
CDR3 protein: ASSYRVTSYNEQF

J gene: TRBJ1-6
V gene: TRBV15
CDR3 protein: ATSRDRPGGSPLH

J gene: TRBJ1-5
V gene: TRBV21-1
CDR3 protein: ASSTMGQGGYIQPQH